The 26 T cell receptor beta chains listed next were all sequenced from one sample in a study of blood T cell repertoires in COVID-19. Sequencing used immunoSEQ multiplex PCR; TCRdb keeps in-frame clones, though not all of them. The repertoire holds about 50,000 clones, with 90% as singletons. Sequenced sample: peripheral blood. The receptor set was obtained from a man aged 35 to 55 with acute or convalescent COVID-19.

The rearrangement uses TRBV7-9 and TRBJ2-2; D perhaps matches TRBD2 (5 bases). The V gene's germline CDR1 is SEHNR and CDR2 FQNEAQ (reference sequence). The CDR3 consists of 15 residues. V was pared by 0 bases and J by 4 bases, with 9 bases between. This CDR3 is CASSLARAGTGELFF. The CDR3 DNA follows: TGTGCCAGCAGCTTAGCTAGGGCGGGCACCGGGGAGCTGTTTTTT.

The V gene is TRBV7-6, the J gene TRBJ2-7; 7 bases agree with TRBD1. The germline gives CDR1 SGHVS, CDR2 FNYEAQ. Trimming cost V 4 bases and J 4 bases; bases outside gene matches: 10. The CDR3 runs to 15 residues. As DNA, the CDR3 is TGTGCCAGCAGCTCCGGGACAGCTAATATTTACGAGCAGTACTTC. Translation gives CASSSGTANIYEQYF.

The V gene is TRBV30, the J gene TRBJ1-4; 8 nucleotides agree with TRBD1. V shed 2 bases and J 2 bases; nucleotides not matched to a gene: 13. CDR1 and CDR2 (germline): GTSNPN, SVGIG (reference sequence). The CDR3 length is 18 residues. The CDR3 sequence: CAWSPRQGMVWTNEKLFF. The CDR3 bases are TGTGCCTGGAGTCCCCGACAGGGGATGGTATGGACTAATGAAAAACTGTTTTTT.

This sequence joins TRBV4-1 and TRBJ1-1, with D possibly being TRBD1 (5 bases). V was pared by 1 base and J by 4 bases, with 10 bases between. Germline V lookup: CDR1 MGHRA, CDR2 YSYEKL. CDR3 length: 14 residues. The CDR3 is CASSQVEGTTEAFF. In DNA form, the CDR3 reads TGCGCCAGCAGCCAAGTGGAGGGGACCACTGAAGCTTTCTTT.

The V gene is TRBV28, the J gene TRBJ2-7, with 8 bases fitting TRBD2. From germline, CDR1 is MDHEN and CDR2 SYDVKM. CDR3 length: 11 residues. The V gene end was trimmed by 8 bases and the J gene end by 5 bases; junction bases not matched to a gene: 2. The CDR3 region has the DNA TGTGCCAGCGGACTAGCCCACGAGCAGTACTTC. Translating it yields CASGLAHEQYF.

V and J are TRBV19 and TRBJ1-3; D ambiguous. The CDR3 totals 16 residues. Looked up from germline, CDR1 is LNHDA and CDR2 is SQIVND (reference sequence). V lost 5 bases and J lost 4, with 18 bases in between. The CDR3 loop reads CASSFRVPTVGNTIYF. CDR3 bases: TGTGCCAGTAGTTTCCGGGTTCCTACGGTGGGAAACACCATATATTTT.

The chain has TRBV30 and TRBJ1-1, with D perhaps TRBD1 (6 bases). This CDR3 has 14 residues. CDR1 and CDR2 (germline): GTSNPN, SVGIG (reference sequence). V gave up 4 bases and J gave up 1 base, with 13 bases separating them. CDR3 coding DNA: TGTGCCTGGAAAAACCAGGGGAGGAACACTGAAGCTTTCTTT. It translates to CAWKNQGRNTEAFF.

This clone came up a few times. This chain joins TRBV24-1 and TRBJ2-1; no clear D. The germline V gene has CDR1 KGHDR and CDR2 SFDVKD. V was pared by 7 bases and J by 3 bases, with 6 bases between. There are 12 residues in the CDR3. CDR3 region: CATRSFYNEQFF. The CDR3 region has the DNA TGTGCCACCAGGAGTTTCTACAATGAGCAGTTCTTC.

This chain joins TRBV7-9 and TRBJ2-7, with TRBD1 matching 10 bases. Per germline, CDR1 SEHNR and CDR2 FQNEAQ (reference sequence). The CDR3 is 15 residues long. Trimming removed 3 bases from V and 5 bases from J; junction bases left unmatched: 7. CDR3 protein: CASSLPGQGFHEQYF. DNA for the CDR3: TGTGCCAGCAGCTTGCCGGGACAGGGGTTTCACGAGCAGTACTTC.

V usage is TRBV29-1 and J usage is TRBJ2-2, with 13 positions matching TRBD2. The ends lost 4 bases at V and 4 bases at J; junction bases unmatched: 9. Germline CDR1 is SQVTM and CDR2 is ANQGSEA. This CDR3 comprises 17 residues. The CDR3 sequence: CSVASSGLAGSTGELFF. The CDR3 DNA follows: TGCAGCGTTGCCTCTTCGGGACTAGCGGGATCCACCGGGGAGCTGTTTTTT.

The V and J genes are TRBV6-6 and TRBJ1-2; 7 bases agree with TRBD1. This CDR3 is 13 amino acids long. J was trimmed by 3 bases and V by 6 bases; bases with no gene match: 4. Germline CDR1 and CDR2: MNHNY and SVGAGI (reference sequence). As DNA, the CDR3 is TGTGCCAGCAGCATTGGACAGGACTATGGCTACACCTTC. Translating gives CASSIGQDYGYTF.

The chain combines TRBV5-4 with TRBJ1-1; D call uncertain. V lost 2 bases to trimming and J lost 1 base, with 3 bases between them. Germline assignment: CDR1 SGHNT and CDR2 YYREEE (reference sequence). The CDR3 contains 12 residues. The CDR3 sequence: CASSFRNTEAFF. The CDR3 DNA follows: TGTGCCAGCAGCTTCAGGAACACTGAAGCTTTCTTT.

This clone has only one observation. V usage is TRBV3-1 (or the pseudogene TRBV3-2) and J usage is TRBJ2-7, with 11 nucleotides matching TRBD2. The CDR3 runs 14 residues. Germline loops: CDR1 LGHDT, CDR2 YNNKEL (reference sequence). The ends lost 3 bases at V and 4 bases at J; junction bases unmatched: 2. The DNA of the CDR3 is TGTGCCAGCAGCCAGGGGACTAGCGGTTACGAGCAGTACTTC. This sequence encodes CASSQGTSGYEQYF.

The rearrangement joins TRBV5-1 to TRBJ2-1; 10 bases align to TRBD2. V trimming: 2 bases; J trimming: 6 bases; junction bases outside the gene matches: 5. From germline, CDR1 is SGHRS and CDR2 YFSETQ. The CDR3 contains 15 residues. The CDR3 DNA follows: TGCGCCAGCAGCTTAGCTAGCGGGAGTATCAATGAGCAGTTCTTC. Translation: CASSLASGSINEQFF.

This chain joins TRBV10-3 and TRBJ2-7, with 13 bases lining up with TRBD2. Per germline, CDR1 ENHRY and CDR2 SYGVKD. The CDR3 spans 14 residues. The V and J ends lost 5 bases and 5 bases, in that order; junction bases with no gene match: 3. The CDR3 loop is CAISLLAGGDEQYF. The CDR3 DNA reads TGTGCCATCAGTTTACTAGCGGGAGGGGACGAGCAGTACTTC.

V is TRBV7-8 and J is TRBJ2-7, with D possibly matching TRBD1 (6 bases). Germline V gene lookup returns CDR1 SGHVS and CDR2 FQNEAQ. The CDR3 length is 13 residues. Between the trimmed V and J ends, which lost 5 bases and 8 bases, there was a span of 16 bases. CDR3 sequence reads: CASSPTRQGKQYF. In nucleotides, the CDR3 is TGTGCCAGCAGCCCTACTCGCCAGGGGAAGCAGTACTTC.

The CDR3 coding sequence is TGTGCCAGCAGCCCGTCTAGCGGGAGGAGGGGCGGGGAGCTGTTTTTT. Translated, it gives CASSPSSGRRGGELFF. The V gene is TRBV5-4, the J gene TRBJ2-2, with TRBD2 matching over 11 bases. CDR1 is SGHNT, CDR2 YYREEE, per germline (reference sequence). Trimming cost V 4 bases and J 7 bases; bases outside gene matches: 9. The CDR3 contains 16 residues.

The V call is TRBV6-5, the J call TRBJ2-7, with 7 positions matching TRBD2. The junction had 1 base not matched to a gene; V was cut back by 0 bases and J by 2 bases. Per the germline V gene, CDR1 is MNHEY and CDR2 is SVGAGI. The CDR3 contains 14 residues. The CDR3 coding sequence is TGTGCCAGCAGTTACTCGGGACTACCCTACGAGCAGTACTTC. Encoded protein: CASSYSGLPYEQYF.

The V and J genes are TRBV19 and TRBJ2-4, with TRBD1 as a possible D gene (6 bases). The CDR3 covers 14 residues. Deletions cut 4 bases from V and 9 bases from J, with 16 bases between. CDR1 and CDR2 (germline): LNHDA, SQIVND (reference sequence). This CDR3 reads CASSKDSPYGIQYF. In DNA, the CDR3 is TGTGCCAGTAGTAAGGACAGCCCCTACGGCATTCAGTACTTC.

The CDR3 loop is CASSLAGTPERPQHF. In DNA, the CDR3 is TGTGCCAGCAGCTTAGCCGGGACACCAGAGAGGCCCCAGCATTTT. The rearrangement links TRBV7-2 to TRBJ1-5, with D possibly being TRBD1 (6 bases). CDR3 length: 15 amino acids. The ends were cut back, 0 bases at V and 9 bases at J, with 15 bases in the middle. Germline CDR1 reads SGHTA; CDR2 reads FQGNSA.

CDR3 in amino acids: CASSVAGRTEAFF. In DNA form, the CDR3 reads TGTGCCAGCAGCGTGGCAGGGAGGACTGAAGCTTTCTTT. The genes are TRBV9 and TRBJ1-1; tentative D call: TRBD1 (5 bases). V lost 2 bases to trimming and J lost 5 bases, with 10 bases between them. The CDR3 consists of 13 residues. Germline CDR1 and CDR2: SGDLS and YYNGEE.

This chain joins TRBV7-9 and TRBJ2-1; TRBD2 aligns across 13 bases. In germline, CDR1 is SEHNR, CDR2 FQNEAQ (reference sequence). This CDR3 has 15 amino acids. The trim removed 5 bases at V and 8 bases at J, leaving 6 bases unmatched. CDR3 sequence (DNA): TGTGCCAGCAGCCCAGGACTAGCGGGAGCGGATGAGCAGTTCTTC. Translation gives CASSPGLAGADEQFF.

The chain is built from TRBV29-1 and TRBJ2-7; a possible D gene is TRBD2 (5 bases). This CDR3 has 15 amino acids. Germline CDR1 and CDR2: SQVTM and ANQGSEA. The ends were cut back, 6 bases at V and 0 bases at J, with 18 bases in the middle. CDR3 DNA sequence: TGCAGCGTCCTAAGAGCGAGGGATAGCTCCTACGAGCAGTACTTC. This sequence encodes CSVLRARDSSYEQYF.

The V and J genes are TRBV6-6 and TRBJ2-7; D possibly corresponds to TRBD1 (6 bases). The CDR3 runs to 14 residues. Germline loops: CDR1 MNHNY, CDR2 SVGAGI (reference sequence). Trimming cost V 5 bases and J 0 bases, with 11 bases left between them. The CDR3 nucleotides are TGTGCCAGCAGTCCAAACAGGGTCTCCTACGAGCAGTACTTC. This sequence encodes CASSPNRVSYEQYF.

CDR3 loop: CASKLNRGATEAFF. The CDR3 bases are TGTGCCAGCAAACTCAACCGGGGTGCCACTGAAGCTTTCTTT. V usage is TRBV6-5 and J usage is TRBJ1-1; no clear D. This CDR3 spans 14 amino acids. Per the germline V gene, CDR1 is MNHEY and CDR2 is SVGAGI. V gave up 7 bases and J gave up 4 bases, with 16 bases separating them.

This clone was observed once. The genes are TRBV18 and TRBJ2-2, with 9 positions matching TRBD1. V lost 4 bases and J lost 4; bases outside the gene matches: 7. CDR1 KGHSH and CDR2 LQKENI come from the germline V gene. This CDR3 has 16 residues. This chain's CDR3 is CASSLRTGDTTGELFF. The CDR3 DNA follows: TGTGCCAGCTCACTACGGACAGGGGATACCACCGGGGAGCTGTTTTTT.